Here is one T cell receptor beta chain with its context. Its matching antigen is unknown. Sample-barcoded 5' priming and a J-beta primer mix drove a second PCR of roughly 6 to 12 cycles. TCRdb passed the 5' RACE reads through MiXCR, listing each CDR3 protein once. The sample records 540,000 or so distinct CDR3 sequences, roughly 48% being singletons. The data stem from a study of blood T cells in healthy people across ages. General study results and limits: Greater diversity and more naive CD4+ cells were seen in long-lived donors than in aged donors. Per million T cells, the diversity of TCR beta decreased roughly linearly as age advanced.

The receptor comes from an elderly man in good health. The sample taken for sequencing was blood.

The CDR3 sequence is CASRVAGGETQYF. CDR3 nucleotide sequence: TGTGCCAGCAGAGTAGCGGGAGGAGAGACCCAGTACTTC. J is TRBJ2-5 and V is TRBV28, with 10 bases aligning to TRBD2. Germline V CDR1 and CDR2: MDHEN, SYDVKM. Trimming at V came to 6 bases and at J to 4 bases, leaving 2 bases not matched to a gene. There are 13 residues in the CDR3.